This entry concerns a single T cell receptor beta chain. Its target is unknown. These data originate in a study of Ad26.COV2.S vaccination and SARS-CoV-2 variants. Findings and caveats of the study: Quantification of TCR breadth and depth may have yielded underestimates of total T cell responses. Post-vaccination spike-specific CD8+ and CD4+ T cell responses reportedly had substantial breadth. Measurement of non-spike TCR breadth gave similar results in vaccine and placebo recipients.

The treatment: around 19 received Ad26.COV2.S at low or high dose, single or two shots; about 5 received placebo; per-sample allocation not given. Sampling occurred on day 63 after the first vaccine or placebo injection. This CDR3 has 15 amino acids. J was trimmed by 6 bases and V by 0 bases; bases with no gene match: 4. CDR1 is SGHTA and CDR2 is FQGNSA in the germline V gene. Repertoires were generated with immunoSEQ multiplex PCR, while TCRdb's copy carries only in-frame clones and drops some. The sample has about 480,000 clones, around 90% seen once; the top ten hold around 13%. The clonotype comes from a person aged 18-60 years who received the Ad26.COV2.S COVID-19 vaccine or a placebo. The sample was peripheral blood, taken in a trial of Ad26.COV2.S vaccine versus placebo. V is TRBV7-2 and J is TRBJ2-3; 9 nucleotides agree with TRBD1. The chain's CDR3 is CASSLAGTGRDTQYF. The DNA for the CDR3 is TGTGCCAGCAGCTTAGCCGGGACAGGGAGGGATACGCAGTATTTT.